Below, one T cell receptor (beta chain) is given with its context. The target antigen is unknown. Germline V gene sequence: CDR1 SGHTA, CDR2 FQGNSA. Trimming at V came to 5 bases and at J to 6 bases, leaving 6 bases not matched to a gene. The CDR3 runs 15 residues. The data belong to a study of radiation and T cells in renal cell carcinoma. Assay: immunoSEQ multiplex PCR; the TCRdb copy retains only in-frame clones and omits some. The table lists 130,000 or so clones, roughly 80% of them singletons, with 20% to 25% in the top ten. General study findings and limits: From baseline, blood top tumor clonotypes peaked at 2 weeks post-radiation.

Time point defined: baseline pretreatment blood. Treatment given: 15 Gy SBRT to primary tumor, nephrectomy 4 weeks later. The specimen comprised blood, sampled from a patient whose treatment included radiotherapy and nephrectomy. The chain joins TRBV7-2 to TRBJ2-7, with 14 bases lining up with TRBD2. The sequence was collected from a woman aged 45-59 years with renal cell carcinoma. The CDR3 DNA follows: TGTGCCAGCAGCCTCGGGACTAGCGGGGGCGGCGAGCAGTACTTC. Protein: CASSLGTSGGGEQYF.